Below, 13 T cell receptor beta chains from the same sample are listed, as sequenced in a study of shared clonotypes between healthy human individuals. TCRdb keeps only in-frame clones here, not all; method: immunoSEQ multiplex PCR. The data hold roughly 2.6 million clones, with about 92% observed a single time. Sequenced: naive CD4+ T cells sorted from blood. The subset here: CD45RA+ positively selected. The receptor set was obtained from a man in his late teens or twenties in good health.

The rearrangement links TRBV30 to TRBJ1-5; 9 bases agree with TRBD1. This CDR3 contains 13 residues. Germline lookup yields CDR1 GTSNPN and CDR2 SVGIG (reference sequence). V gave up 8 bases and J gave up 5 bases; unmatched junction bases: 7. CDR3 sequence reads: CAHGQGRDQPQHF. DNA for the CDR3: TGTGCCCACGGACAGGGGAGAGATCAGCCCCAGCATTTT.

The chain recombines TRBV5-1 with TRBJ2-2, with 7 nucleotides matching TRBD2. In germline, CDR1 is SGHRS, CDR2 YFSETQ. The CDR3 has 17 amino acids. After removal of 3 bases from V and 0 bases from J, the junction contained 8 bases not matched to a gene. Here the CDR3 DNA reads TGCGCCAGCAGCTGGGGTAGGGAGGGGACGAACACCGGGGAGCTGTTTTTT. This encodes CASSWGREGTNTGELFF. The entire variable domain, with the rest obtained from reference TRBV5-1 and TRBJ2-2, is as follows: KAGVTQTPRYLIKTRGQQVTLSCSPISGHRSVSWYQQTPGQGLQFLFEYFSETQRNKGNFPGRFSGRQFSNSRSEMNVSTLELGDSALYLCASSWGREGTNTGELFFGEGSRLTVL.

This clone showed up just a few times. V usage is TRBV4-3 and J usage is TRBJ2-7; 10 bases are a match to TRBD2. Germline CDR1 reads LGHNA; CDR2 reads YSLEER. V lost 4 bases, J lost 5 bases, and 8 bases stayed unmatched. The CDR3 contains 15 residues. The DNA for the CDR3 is TGCGCCAGCAGCCCTTCTAGCGGGAGCGCCCACGAGCAGTACTTC. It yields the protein CASSPSSGSAHEQYF.

CDR3 loop: CASSLRAGHLARPRSHEQFF. CDR3 coding DNA: TGTGCCAGCAGCTTAAGGGCAGGGCACCTAGCGAGACCCAGAAGCCATGAGCAGTTCTTC. The genes are TRBV13 and TRBJ2-1, with D perhaps matching TRBD2 (6 bases). The germline V gene has CDR1 PRHDT and CDR2 FYEKMQ (reference sequence). This CDR3 has 20 residues. V was trimmed by 2 bases and J by 8 bases, leaving 31 bases between them.

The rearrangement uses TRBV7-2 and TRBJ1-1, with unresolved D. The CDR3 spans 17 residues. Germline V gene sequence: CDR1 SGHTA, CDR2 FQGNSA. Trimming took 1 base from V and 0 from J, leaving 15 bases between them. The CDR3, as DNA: TGTGCCAGCAGCTTAGTGGGTACGGGGTTCATGAACACTGAAGCTTTCTTT. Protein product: CASSLVGTGFMNTEAFF. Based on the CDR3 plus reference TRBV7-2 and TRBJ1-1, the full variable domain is GAGVSQSPSNKVTEKGKDVELRCDPISGHTALYWYRQSLGQGLEFLIYFQGNSAPDKSGLPSDRFSAERTGGSVSTLTIQRTQQEDSAVYLCASSLVGTGFMNTEAFFGQGTRLTVV.

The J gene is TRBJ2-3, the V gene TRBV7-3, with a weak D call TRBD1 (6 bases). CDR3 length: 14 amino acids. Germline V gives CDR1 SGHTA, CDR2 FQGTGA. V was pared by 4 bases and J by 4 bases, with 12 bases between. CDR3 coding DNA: TGTGCCAGCAGCTCTGGGACAAGCGCAGATACGCAGTATTTT. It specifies CASSSGTSADTQYF.

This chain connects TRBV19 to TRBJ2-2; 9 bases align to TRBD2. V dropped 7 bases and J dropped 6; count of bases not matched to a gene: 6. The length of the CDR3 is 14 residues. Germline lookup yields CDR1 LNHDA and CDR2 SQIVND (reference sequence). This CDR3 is CASTPSGKAGELFF. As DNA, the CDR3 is TGTGCCAGTACCCCTAGCGGGAAGGCCGGGGAGCTGTTTTTT.

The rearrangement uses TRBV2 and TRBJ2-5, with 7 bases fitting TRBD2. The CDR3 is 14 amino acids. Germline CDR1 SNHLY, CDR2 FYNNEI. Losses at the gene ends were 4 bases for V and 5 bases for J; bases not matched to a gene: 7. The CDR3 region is CASSAGGSWETQYF. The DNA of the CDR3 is TGTGCCAGCAGTGCCGGGGGGAGTTGGGAGACCCAGTACTTC.

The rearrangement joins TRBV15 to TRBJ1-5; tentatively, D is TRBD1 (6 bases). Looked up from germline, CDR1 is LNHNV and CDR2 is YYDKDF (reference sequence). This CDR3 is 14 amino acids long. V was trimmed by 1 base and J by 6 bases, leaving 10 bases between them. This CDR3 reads CATSRAQGGQPQHF. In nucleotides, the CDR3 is TGTGCCACCAGCAGAGCACAGGGAGGTCAGCCCCAGCATTTT. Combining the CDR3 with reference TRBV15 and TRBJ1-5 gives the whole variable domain DAMVIQNPRYQVTQFGKPVTLSCSQTLNHNVMYWYQQKSSQAPKLLFHYYDKDFNNEADTPDNFQSRRPNTSFCFLDIRSPGLGDTAMYLCATSRAQGGQPQHFGDGTRLSIL.

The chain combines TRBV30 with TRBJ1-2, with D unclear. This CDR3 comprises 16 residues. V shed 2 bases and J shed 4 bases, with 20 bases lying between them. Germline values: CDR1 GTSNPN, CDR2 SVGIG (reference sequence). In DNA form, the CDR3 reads TGTGCCTGGAGTCGGACGGAGCGACTCACTAGCTATGGCTACACCTTC. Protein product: CAWSRTERLTSYGYTF.

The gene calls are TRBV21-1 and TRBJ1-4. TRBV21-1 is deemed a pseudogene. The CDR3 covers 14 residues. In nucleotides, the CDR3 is TGTGCCAGCAGCACGGGGGCGCGAACTGAAAAACTGTTTTTT. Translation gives CASSTGARTEKLFF.

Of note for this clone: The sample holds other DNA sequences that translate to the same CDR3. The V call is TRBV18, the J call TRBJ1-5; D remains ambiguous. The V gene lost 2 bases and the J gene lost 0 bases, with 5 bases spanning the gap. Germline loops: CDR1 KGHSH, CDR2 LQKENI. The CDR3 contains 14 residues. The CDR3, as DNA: TGTGCCAGCTCACCAGACTCTAGCAATCAGCCCCAGCATTTT. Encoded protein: CASSPDSSNQPQHF. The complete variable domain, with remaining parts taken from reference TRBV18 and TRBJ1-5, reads NAGVMQNPRHLVRRRGQEARLRCSPMKGHSHVYWYRQLPEEGLKFMVYLQKENIIDESGMPKERFSAEFPKEGPSILRIQQVVRGDSAAYFCASSPDSSNQPQHFGDGTRLSIL.

CDR3 sequence: CASRQTGMSEKLFF. Written as DNA, the CDR3 is TGTGCCAGTAGGCAGACAGGGATGAGTGAAAAACTGTTTTTT. V and J are TRBV19 and TRBJ1-4, with 7 bases lining up with TRBD1. The CDR3 spans 14 residues. Losses at the gene ends were 6 bases for V and 7 bases for J; bases not matched to a gene: 8. Germline V gene lookup returns CDR1 LNHDA and CDR2 SQIVND (reference sequence).